The 25 T cell receptor beta chains below come from one sample, sequenced in a study of T cell responses to AZD1222 COVID-19 vaccine. The protocol was immunoSEQ multiplex PCR, while the TCRdb copy is restricted to in-frame clones and leaves out a portion. Of around 120,000 clones listed, roughly nine tenths are singletons. The sequencing here drew on peripheral blood, taken on day 0 of AZD1222 vaccination. These receptors all come from an adult in good health.

Concerning this clone: At one of its ends the junction is not consistent with the germline gene, which may arise from a read error. This rearrangement joins TRBV19 to TRBJ2-7; 7 bases are shared with TRBD1. The V gene's germline CDR1 is LNHDA and CDR2 SQIVND (reference sequence). The CDR3 runs 13 residues. Written as DNA, the CDR3 is TGTGCCAGTAGTACTCGACAGGGTTACGAACAGTACTTC. Translation: CASSTRQGYEQYF.

The chain recombines TRBV5-1 with TRBJ2-7; D remains unclear. V was cut by 0 bases and J by 4 bases, with 11 bases left in between. This CDR3 region has 14 residues. The germline V gene encodes CDR1 SGHRS and CDR2 YFSETQ. The CDR3 DNA is TGCGCCAGCAGCTTGGAATGGGCCGGGTACGAGCAGTACTTC. Translation: CASSLEWAGYEQYF.

The chain is built from TRBV14 and TRBJ2-7, with 13 bases lining up with TRBD2. This CDR3 is 17 amino acids long. From germline, CDR1 is SGHDN and CDR2 FVKESK. Germline trimming cut 1 base from V and 0 bases from J; bases unmatched to any gene: 3. The CDR3 loop is CASSQGGLAGISYEQYF. CDR3 DNA: TGTGCCAGCAGCCAAGGGGGACTAGCGGGGATCTCCTACGAGCAGTACTTC.

The V and J genes are TRBV28 and TRBJ1-4, with a possible D match to TRBD1 (6 bases). Germline V gene data show CDR1 as MDHEN and CDR2 as SYDVKM. This CDR3 region has 16 residues. Trimming cost V 5 bases and J 5 bases, with 18 bases left between them. The CDR3 loop reads CASSPPRGHWNEKLFF. The CDR3 DNA reads TGTGCCAGCAGTCCCCCTCGGGGACATTGGAATGAAAAACTGTTTTTT.

The table lists this clone with a count of one. The rearrangement joins TRBV10-3 to TRBJ2-7; 12 nucleotides align to TRBD1. This CDR3 has 17 amino acids. With 7 bases clipped from V and 3 bases from J, the junction kept 13 bases outside the gene matches. From germline, CDR1 is ENHRY and CDR2 SYGVKD. CDR3 nucleotide sequence: TGTGCCATCACCGACGTAACCGGGACAGGGGGCAACTACGAGCAGTACTTC. Encoded protein: CAITDVTGTGGNYEQYF.

The count of this clone is one. The chain joins TRBV15 to TRBJ2-7; 11 positions match TRBD1. Germline trimming cut 5 bases from V and 1 base from J; bases unmatched to any gene: 1. The CDR3 totals 14 residues. The germline V gene has CDR1 LNHNV and CDR2 YYDKDF (reference sequence). CDR3 in amino acids: CATSGTGGSYEQYF. The CDR3, as DNA: TGTGCCACCAGCGGGACAGGGGGTTCCTACGAGCAGTACTTC.

V is TRBV11-3 and J is TRBJ2-5; the D gene is possibly TRBD1 (6 bases). V lost 4 bases to trimming and J lost 5 bases, with 14 bases between them. This CDR3 has 14 amino acids. The V gene's germline CDR1 is SGHNT and CDR2 YENEEA. CDR3 bases: TGTGCCAGCAGCTCTCAAGACAGGCCGGAGACCCAGTACTTC. Amino acid sequence: CASSSQDRPETQYF.

The rearrangement links TRBV27 to TRBJ2-7; D not certain. Trimming took 6 bases from V and 3 from J, leaving 12 bases between them. The CDR3 runs 13 residues. CDR1 and CDR2 (germline): MNHEY, SMNVEV (reference sequence). The CDR3 loop is CASRASPVYEQYF. DNA of the CDR3: TGTGCCAGCAGGGCCAGTCCGGTCTACGAGCAGTACTTC.

The CDR3 here is CASSLQGQHYEQYF. CDR3 coding DNA: TGTGCCAGCTCACTGCAGGGACAGCACTACGAGCAGTACTTC. The chain recombines TRBV18 with TRBJ2-7, with 7 bases that match TRBD1. The germline V gene encodes CDR1 KGHSH and CDR2 LQKENI. The CDR3 runs 14 residues. Germline trimming cut 4 bases from V and 3 bases from J; bases unmatched to any gene: 6. The full variable domain, with the rest looked up from reference TRBV18 and TRBJ2-7, is NAGVMQNPRHLVRRRGQEARLRCSPMKGHSHVYWYRQLPEEGLKFMVYLQKENIIDESGMPKERFSAEFPKEGPSILRIQQVVRGDSAAYFCASSLQGQHYEQYFGPGTRLTVT.

The chain recombines TRBV28 with TRBJ1-1, with unresolved D. Germline CDR1 is MDHEN and CDR2 is SYDVKM. Deletions cut 7 bases from V and 6 bases from J, with 21 bases between. This CDR3 comprises 15 residues. This CDR3 reads CASTSGTVPNPEAFF. Written as DNA, the CDR3 is TGTGCCAGCACCTCTGGCACGGTACCTAACCCTGAAGCTTTCTTT. The full variable domain, its missing parts supplied by reference TRBV28 and TRBJ1-1, is DVKVTQSSRYLVKRTGEKVFLECVQDMDHENMFWYRQDPGLGLRLIYFSYDVKMKEKGDIPEGYSVSREKKERFSLILESASTNQTSMYLCASTSGTVPNPEAFFGQGTRLTVV.

This clone appeared a few times. This chain uses TRBV4-2 with TRBJ2-7; D is possibly TRBD2 (6 bases). The germline CDR1 and CDR2 sequences are LGHNA and YNFKEQ. Deletions cut 1 base from V and 0 bases from J, with 10 bases between. The CDR3 runs to 15 residues. CDR3 region: CASSQVSGPSYEQYF. CDR3 nucleotide sequence: TGTGCCAGCAGCCAAGTCAGCGGGCCCTCCTACGAGCAGTACTTC.

This clone was found once. The CDR3 loop reads CATSAGGLAGRYYNEQFF. In DNA, the CDR3 is TGTGCCACCAGTGCAGGGGGACTAGCGGGTAGATACTACAATGAGCAGTTCTTC. The chain has TRBV24-1 and TRBJ2-1, with 12 bases identical to TRBD2. The germline gives CDR1 KGHDR, CDR2 SFDVKD. Trimming at V came to 5 bases and at J to 3 bases, leaving 10 bases not matched to a gene. The CDR3 runs 18 residues.

The rearrangement uses TRBV10-3 and TRBJ2-7, with D perhaps TRBD2 (6 bases). The germline CDR1 and CDR2 sequences are ENHRY and SYGVKD. Deletions cut 6 bases from V and 10 bases from J, with 25 bases between. This CDR3 has 15 residues. The CDR3 DNA sequence: TGTGCCATCAGCCCTCTTGGGGGGTCAAGTCAGTTTCAGTACTTC. Protein: CAISPLGGSSQFQYF.

This CDR3 reads CASSLTGKYEQYF. The CDR3 region has the DNA TGTGCCAGCAGTTTAACGGGAAAGTACGAGCAGTACTTC. The chain couples TRBV28 to TRBJ2-7; TRBD2 might be the D (5 bases). Germline V lookup: CDR1 MDHEN, CDR2 SYDVKM. The CDR3 length is 13 residues. V was clipped by 2 bases and J by 4 bases, with 9 bases between them.

This chain uses TRBV27 with TRBJ2-5; TRBD1 might be the D (5 bases). The V and J ends lost 3 bases and 2 bases respectively, with 7 bases between them. This CDR3 comprises 13 residues. Germline V gives CDR1 MNHEY, CDR2 SMNVEV (reference sequence). DNA of the CDR3: TGTGCCAGCAGTTTTTCAGGGCAAGAGACCCAGTACTTC. Its translation is CASSFSGQETQYF.

The rearrangement links TRBV5-5 to TRBJ1-5; 8 positions agree with TRBD1. V was clipped by 3 bases and J by 6 bases; unmatched bases: 8. The CDR3 consists of 15 residues. Germline V gene sequence: CDR1 SGHKS, CDR2 YYEKEE (reference sequence). The CDR3 sequence: CASSSTGAGGQPQHF. The CDR3 DNA sequence: TGTGCCAGCAGCTCGACAGGGGCGGGAGGTCAGCCCCAGCATTTT.

The chain uses TRBV7-9 and TRBJ2-1; 10 bases map to TRBD2. Trimming at V came to 0 bases and at J to 8 bases, leaving 7 bases not matched to a gene. The CDR3 is 16 amino acids. Germline V lookup: CDR1 SEHNR, CDR2 FQNEAQ (reference sequence). The CDR3 sequence: CASSLAGAGGRDEQFF. The CDR3 DNA sequence: TGTGCCAGCAGCTTAGCAGGAGCGGGAGGGCGAGATGAGCAGTTCTTC.

The chain links TRBV7-2 to TRBJ1-2; no clear D gene. The V gene lost 5 bases and the J gene lost 8 bases, with 12 bases spanning the gap. The germline CDR1 and CDR2 sequences are SGHTA and FQGNSA. This CDR3 has 12 residues. The CDR3, as DNA: TGTGCCAGCAGCACCCCTGCGGGCGGCTACACCTTC. Its protein product is CASSTPAGGYTF.

The V gene is TRBV10-3, the J gene TRBJ2-1; 8 positions agree with TRBD2. There are 14 residues in the CDR3. V lost 7 bases, J lost 6 bases, and 8 bases stayed unmatched. Germline V CDR1 and CDR2: ENHRY, SYGVKD. CDR3: CAIKTPSGPNEQFF. CDR3 DNA: TGTGCCATCAAAACCCCTAGCGGGCCCAATGAGCAGTTCTTC.

The chain carries TRBV28 and TRBJ2-6; D may be TRBD2 (5 bases). Trimming took off 4 bases at V and 1 base at J, with 5 bases between the two ends. Germline V gene data show CDR1 as MDHEN and CDR2 as SYDVKM. This CDR3 has 14 amino acids. In DNA, the CDR3 is TGTGCCAGCAGTTCGGGGTCTGGGGCCAACGTCCTGACTTTC. This sequence encodes CASSSGSGANVLTF.

The rearrangement links TRBV5-1 to TRBJ2-2; D is perhaps TRBD1 (5 bases). CDR3 length: 15 amino acids. V lost 4 bases to trimming and J lost 4 bases, with 14 bases between them. Germline V lookup: CDR1 SGHRS, CDR2 YFSETQ. Written as DNA, the CDR3 is TGCGCCAGCAGCCCTGGCCCAGGGCGCACCGGGGAGCTGTTTTTT. As protein: CASSPGPGRTGELFF.

This chain joins TRBV7-2 and TRBJ2-7; 11 nucleotides agree with TRBD2. Germline V lookup: CDR1 SGHTA, CDR2 FQGNSA. This CDR3 region has 15 residues. J lost 2 bases, V lost 5 bases, and 5 bases had no gene match. The CDR3 DNA reads TGTGCCAGCAGCCCGAGACTAGCGGGGACCTACGAGCAGTACTTC. It specifies CASSPRLAGTYEQYF.

DNA for the CDR3: TGTGCCAGCAGTGAGAGCGGGACGGACTACGAGCAGTACTTC. This gives the protein CASSESGTDYEQYF. The chain is built from TRBV6-1 and TRBJ2-7; 7 bases agree with TRBD2. CDR3 size: 14 residues. Germline CDR1 is MNHNS and CDR2 is SASEGT. Unmatched junction bases numbered 5, after V lost 3 bases and J lost 3 bases.

V usage is TRBV18 and J usage is TRBJ2-7, with a weak D call TRBD2 (5 bases). The CDR3 length is 15 residues. Germline V gene data show CDR1 as KGHSH and CDR2 as LQKENI. Trimming stripped 0 bases from V and 3 bases from J, with 12 bases between. The CDR3 loop is CASSPPDSPYYEQYF. DNA for the CDR3: TGTGCCAGCTCACCACCGGACTCTCCGTACTACGAGCAGTACTTC.

V gene TRBV7-9 combines with J gene TRBJ1-3, with 7 bases lining up with TRBD1. V shed 6 bases, J shed 2 bases, and the junction held 7 bases outside the gene matches. CDR1 is SEHNR and CDR2 is FQNEAQ in the germline V gene (reference sequence). The length of the CDR3 is 15 residues. CDR3: CASSFTGEAGNTIYF. The CDR3 nucleotides read TGTGCCAGCAGTTTTACAGGGGAGGCTGGAAACACCATATATTTT. Filled out from reference TRBV7-9 and TRBJ1-3, the complete variable domain reads DTGVSQNPRHKITKRGQNVTFRCDPISEHNRLYWYRQTLGQGPEFLTYFQNEAQLEKSRLLSDRFSAERPKGSFSTLEIQRTEQGDSAMYLCASSFTGEAGNTIYFGEGSWLTVV.